This entry describes one TCR beta chain. Measured with immunoSEQ multiplex PCR; TCRdb has only the in-frame clones, and not every one. This table holds approximately 230,000 clones, more than 65% found once. This entry is derived from a study of control samples from healthy donors and cancer patients. Germline trimming cut 1 base from V and 8 bases from J; bases unmatched to any gene: 6. CDR3 length: 15 amino acids. Germline CDR1 and CDR2: KGHSH and LQKENI. Sequencing input: PBMCs. This chain connects TRBV18 to TRBJ1-2; 11 bases match TRBD1. This sequence originates from a woman aged 60-75 years with lung cancer. The CDR3 here is CASSPQVGQGDGYTF. The DNA for the CDR3 is TGTGCCAGCTCACCACAGGTGGGACAGGGGGACGGCTACACCTTC.